This T cell receptor (beta chain) was documented in a study of blood T cell repertoires in COVID-19. Overall study context: COVID-19 samples collected from the United States, Italy and Spain covered acute and convalescent phases. The analysed material was cDNA or gDNA that came from T cells, B-cell-depleted T cells, or PBMCs.

The CDR3 runs to 11 residues. Participants were placed into cohorts based on the clinical history they reported. Original processing notes: Amplifying reference gene primers gave estimates of nucleated cell counts. The data were produced by immunoSEQ multiplex PCR, yet TCRdb's version contains in-frame clones alone and is incomplete. The V and J calls and clone size were taken over from that table, and D and trimming were inferred from the DNA. The sample lists some 260,000 clones, 84% seen once, with 4.1% in the top ten. The J gene is TRBJ1-2, the V gene TRBV21-1; the table's TRBD1 call for D was not verified on the DNA. TRBV21-1 is classified as a pseudogene. The sample was PBMCs or T cells enriched from blood (not recorded which). This TCR came from a young man with acute COVID-19. The CDR3 spells CASSVQCGYTF. The CDR3 DNA follows: TGTGCCAGCAGCGTCCAGTGTGGCTACACCTTC.